The clone carrying this T cell receptor (beta chain) was picked up many times. One end of the junction does not line up with germline, which may come from a read error. The data stem from a study of T cells after yellow fever vaccination. TCRdb reanalysed the 5' RACE reads using MiXCR and keeps one entry per CDR3 protein. Counted here are under 300,000 distinct CDR3 sequences, 6.9% occurring once; the ten biggest clones make up 0.65% to 0.9%. This sample comprised CD4+ T cells sorted from PBMCs, obtained 15 days after the yellow fever booster vaccination. This sequence was found in a young man who received the YFV17D yellow fever vaccine.

In DNA, the CDR3 is TGCGCCAGCAGCCTCTCCTCTGGAAACACCATATATTTT. This sequence encodes CASSLSSGNTIYF. The chain joins TRBV3-1 to TRBJ1-3; D ambiguous. Germline CDR1 LGHDT, CDR2 YNNKEL (reference sequence). The CDR3 extends over 13 amino acids.